Shown below are 26 T cell receptor beta chains from a single sample sequenced in a study of identical twins (dated by TCRdb to about 2016). The protocol used for the library was 5' RACE. TCRdb lists the instrument as Illumina HiSeq 2000. TCRdb itself trimmed the public reads at Q25 with fastp, ran MiXCR and retained productive beta chains. A single entry per CDR3 protein holds the most common genes and DNA from its merged rows. The sample table lists roughly 710,000 distinct CDR3 sequences, 6.1% of them with a count of one. The ten largest clones represent roughly 2% of the sample. The sequencing input was naive T cells sorted from blood. In the paper's terms, the cell subset or site label means: cells isolated with a human naive T-cell isolation kit. The receptors here all came from a man between 18 and 35 years old in good health.

At least ten counts were recorded for this clonotype. The J gene is TRBJ2-1, the V gene TRBV4-2; D not certain. CDR1 is LGHNA and CDR2 is YNFKEQ in the germline V gene. CDR3 length: 13 amino acids. Trimming left V 8 bases short and J 8 bases short, with 16 bases between. In DNA form, the CDR3 reads TGTGCCAGCTCCCCAAGTAATATCGATGAGCAGTTCTTC. Its protein product is CASSPSNIDEQFF.

This clonotype was detected many times. This chain connects TRBV12-3 or TRBV12-4 to TRBJ1-2, with D unclear. This CDR3 spans 15 amino acids. Trimming left V 2 bases short and J 2 bases short, with 12 bases between. The CDR3 DNA follows: TGTGCCAGCAGTTTATTTCCGGGGTCGAACTATGGCTACACCTTC. Translation gives CASSLFPGSNYGYTF.

This clonotype was counted many times. The V gene is TRBV5-1, the J gene TRBJ2-5, with 8 positions matching TRBD1. The CDR3 covers 15 residues. V gave up 2 bases and J gave up 4 bases; unmatched junction bases: 7. Looked up from germline, CDR1 is SGHRS and CDR2 is YFSETQ. This CDR3 reads CASSFQSGQGETQYF. CDR3 bases: TGCGCCAGCAGCTTTCAGAGCGGACAGGGAGAGACCCAGTACTTC.

The chain carries TRBV14 and TRBJ2-7; D is undetermined. The CDR3 has 13 residues. Germline CDR1 SGHDN, CDR2 FVKESK. V gave up 4 bases and J gave up 2 bases, with 9 bases separating them. The CDR3 here is CASSRGYPYEQYV. CDR3 bases: TGTGCCAGCAGCCGAGGATACCCCTACGAGCAGTACGTC.

This clonotype was recorded many times. The chain uses TRBV20-1 and TRBJ1-5; D is ambiguous. V dropped 0 bases and J dropped 6 bases, with 6 bases sitting between them. The V gene's germline CDR1 is DFQATT and CDR2 SNEGSKA (reference sequence). CDR3 length: 12 amino acids. For the CDR3, the DNA is TGCAGTGCTAGAGAGAAGGGTCAGCCCCAGCATTTT. Its protein product is CSAREKGQPQHF.

There are a few counts of this clonotype. This chain links TRBV15 with TRBJ2-3, with a weak D call TRBD1 (6 bases). CDR1 LNHNV and CDR2 YYDKDF come from the germline V gene (reference sequence). The CDR3 has 15 residues. Trimming removed 9 bases from V and 2 bases from J, with 18 bases in between. Written as DNA, the CDR3 is TGTGCCACGGGGGCCTCGCAAACGTCCACAGATACGCAGTATTTT. It translates to CATGASQTSTDTQYF.

The rearrangement uses TRBV20-1 and TRBJ1-5, with D tentatively TRBD1 (5 bases). From germline, CDR1 is DFQATT and CDR2 SNEGSKA (reference sequence). The CDR3 spans 15 residues. Deletions cut 3 bases from V and 1 base from J, with 13 bases between. The CDR3 is CSARGTLGSNQPQHF. CDR3 DNA sequence: TGCAGTGCTAGGGGGACCCTCGGGAGCAATCAGCCCCAGCATTTT.

In this sample, this clonotype turned up a few times. The V call is TRBV7-2, the J call TRBJ2-1, with 11 nucleotides matching TRBD2. V lost 5 bases, J lost 0 bases, and 18 bases stayed unmatched. Per the germline V gene, CDR1 is SGHTA and CDR2 is FQGNSA. The CDR3 has 21 residues. The CDR3 loop is CASSLIPGLAAQGSSYNEQFF. The CDR3, as DNA: TGTGCCAGCAGCCTCATACCGGGACTAGCGGCACAAGGAAGCTCCTACAATGAGCAGTTCTTC.

This clonotype was recorded many times. The chain couples TRBV20-1 to TRBJ1-5, with TRBD1 matching over 8 bases. This CDR3 is built from 16 residues. Germline CDR1 is DFQATT and CDR2 is SNEGSKA (reference sequence). With V trimmed by 2 bases and J by 0 bases, 6 bases remained unmatched. The CDR3 reads CSARNRGGYSNQPQHF. CDR3 DNA: TGCAGTGCTAGAAACAGGGGGGGTTATAGCAATCAGCCCCAGCATTTT.

Many counts were recorded for this clonotype. The V and J genes are TRBV4-1 and TRBJ1-2; no firm D call. Germline CDR1 MGHRA, CDR2 YSYEKL. The V end was cut by 4 bases, the J end by 0 bases, with 9 bases between. This CDR3 comprises 14 residues. The chain's CDR3 is CASSPHSANYGYTF. The DNA for the CDR3 is TGCGCCAGCAGCCCACACAGTGCTAACTATGGCTACACCTTC.

The V gene is TRBV5-1, the J gene TRBJ1-2, with no clear D. This CDR3 contains 11 residues. Germline values: CDR1 SGHRS, CDR2 YFSETQ. V shed 4 bases and J shed 8 bases, with 9 bases lying between them. The chain's CDR3 is CASSASRGYTF. CDR3 in DNA: TGCGCCAGCAGCGCCAGTCGCGGCTACACCTTC.

This clonotype was counted between two and nine times. This chain connects TRBV11-2 to TRBJ2-3; D remains ambiguous. This CDR3 region has 14 residues. CDR1 and CDR2 (germline): SGHAT, FQNNGV. V was cut by 4 bases and J by 2 bases, with 10 bases left in between. The CDR3 coding sequence is TGTGCCAGCAGCTCTCGACTCAACACAGATACGCAGTATTTT. Its protein product is CASSSRLNTDTQYF.

This clonotype has a count of ten or more. The J gene is TRBJ2-3, the V gene TRBV12-3 or TRBV12-4, with 7 positions matching TRBD1. Trimming took 7 bases from V and 4 from J; bases not matched to a gene: 14. The CDR3 contains 16 residues. The CDR3 sequence is CASNLDRATEADTQYF. CDR3 coding DNA: TGTGCCAGCAACCTCGACAGGGCTACAGAGGCAGATACGCAGTATTTT.

In its sample, this clonotype was seen many times. J is TRBJ1-6 and V is TRBV11-2; no reliable D call. V was shortened by 1 base and J by 15 bases, with 13 bases between the two germline ends. The germline CDR1 and CDR2 sequences are SGHAT and FQNNGV. The CDR3 contains 13 residues. The CDR3 DNA is TGTGCCAGCAGCTTAGGACGGACCCCTGACCTCCACTTT. This encodes CASSLGRTPDLHF.

CDR3 sequence reads: CASIREGGANEQFF. CDR3 in DNA: TGTGCCAGCATCAGGGAGGGAGGTGCCAATGAGCAGTTCTTC. The chain uses TRBV5-6 and TRBJ2-1, with 7 nucleotides matching TRBD2. From germline, CDR1 is SGHDT and CDR2 YYEEEE. This CDR3 is 14 amino acids long. With 6 bases clipped from V and 6 bases from J, the junction kept 9 bases outside the gene matches. The full variable domain, completed using reference TRBV5-6 and TRBJ2-1, is DAGVTQSPTHLIKTRGQQVTLRCSPKSGHDTVSWYQQALGQGPQFIFQYYEEEERQRGNFPDRFSGHQFPNYSSELNVNALLLGDSALYLCASIREGGANEQFFGPGTRLTVL.

The chain carries TRBV24-1 and TRBJ2-1, with 10 bases identical to TRBD2. V was pared by 1 base and J by 5 bases, with 7 bases of the junction left unmatched. CDR1 KGHDR and CDR2 SFDVKD come from the germline V gene. This CDR3 is built from 17 residues. The CDR3 DNA sequence: TGTGCCACCAGTGATTTTAGGACTAGCGGCGGGGACAATGAGCAGTTCTTC. Amino acids: CATSDFRTSGGDNEQFF.

The chain has TRBV15 and TRBJ2-7, with D unresolved. The CDR3 totals 12 residues. CDR1 and CDR2 (germline): LNHNV, YYDKDF (reference sequence). V was trimmed by 0 bases and J by 3 bases, leaving 3 bases between them. CDR3 residues: CATSRDYYEQYV. CDR3 in DNA: TGTGCCACCAGCAGAGATTACTACGAGCAGTACGTC.

In its sample, this clonotype was seen a few times. The CDR3 DNA is TGTGCCAGCTCACCAGCGGGAGGGCGTCGGGAGACCCAGTACTTC. As protein: CASSPAGGRRETQYF. The rearrangement links TRBV18 to TRBJ2-5, with 9 nucleotides matching TRBD2. J gave up 5 bases and V 2 bases, and 6 bases lay outside the gene matches. CDR3 length: 15 amino acids. Germline V gene sequence: CDR1 KGHSH, CDR2 LQKENI.

This clonotype was seen a handful of times. The chain uses TRBV18 and TRBJ2-5; D gene uncertain. Trimming removed 3 bases at V and 5 bases at J, with 10 bases between. The germline V gene encodes CDR1 KGHSH and CDR2 LQKENI. This CDR3 contains 13 residues. CDR3 protein: CASSPAQDETQYF. CDR3 DNA sequence: TGTGCCAGCTCACCGGCTCAGGATGAGACCCAGTACTTC.

This clonotype has ten or more counts. The V and J genes are TRBV12-3 or TRBV12-4 and TRBJ2-1, with 12 bases aligning to TRBD2. The J segment lost 6 bases and the V segment lost 7 bases, leaving 4 bases of the junction unmatched. The length of the CDR3 is 14 residues. CDR3 loop: CASTKLAGGNEQFF. CDR3 sequence (DNA): TGTGCCAGCACCAAACTAGCGGGAGGCAATGAGCAGTTCTTC.

This clonotype showed up many times. The CDR3 DNA is TGTGCCAGCAGCGTAGGGGGTGAGGATTCACCCCTCCACTTT. It translates to CASSVGGEDSPLHF. The rearrangement uses TRBV9 and TRBJ1-6; no reliable D call. CDR1 and CDR2 (germline): SGDLS, YYNGEE. Trimming removed 0 bases from V and 8 bases from J, with 9 bases in between. The CDR3 has 14 residues.

This clonotype was seen ten or more times. The J gene is TRBJ2-3, the V gene TRBV20-1, with D possibly being TRBD2 (5 bases). V lost 3 bases to trimming and J lost 2 bases, with 6 bases between them. This CDR3 contains 12 residues. In germline, CDR1 is DFQATT, CDR2 SNEGSKA (reference sequence). The CDR3 bases are TGCAGTGCTAGGCTAGCCACAGATACGCAGTATTTT. It codes for CSARLATDTQYF.

This clonotype was counted many times. V usage is TRBV4-3 and J usage is TRBJ2-7; 7 bases match TRBD1. Germline V CDR1 and CDR2: LGHNA, YSLEER. Trimming removed 1 base from V and 3 bases from J; junction bases left unmatched: 3. CDR3 size: 14 residues. This CDR3 is CASSQADRNYEQYF. CDR3 sequence (DNA): TGCGCCAGCAGCCAAGCGGACAGGAACTACGAGCAGTACTTC.

This clonotype has a count of ten or more. The chain uses TRBV20-1 and TRBJ1-2; D remains ambiguous. V was pared by 6 bases and J by 5 bases, with 19 bases between. CDR3 length equals 14 residues. Germline V gives CDR1 DFQATT, CDR2 SNEGSKA (reference sequence). The DNA for the CDR3 is TGCAGTGCCCCAGACGGCAAACCGTCGTATGGCTACACCTTC. Protein sequence: CSAPDGKPSYGYTF.

The sample holds many counts of this clonotype. The genes are TRBV9 and TRBJ2-1; 12 nucleotides line up with TRBD2. Germline trimming cut 0 bases from V and 0 bases from J; bases unmatched to any gene: 4. Germline values: CDR1 SGDLS, CDR2 YYNGEE. This CDR3 is 18 amino acids long. The CDR3 sequence is CASSVGLAGVLSYNEQFF. For the CDR3, the DNA is TGTGCCAGCAGCGTAGGACTAGCGGGAGTCCTCTCCTACAATGAGCAGTTCTTC.

This clonotype was picked up many times. This chain uses TRBV28 with TRBJ2-1; D is perhaps TRBD1 or TRBD2 (5 bases each). The CDR3 spans 11 residues. Trimming took off 11 bases at V and 1 base at J, with 6 bases between the two ends. Germline loops: CDR1 MDHEN, CDR2 SYDVKM. The DNA of the CDR3 is TGTGCCGGGGGTTCCTACAATGAGCAGTTCTTC. Protein: CAGGSYNEQFF. Using reference TRBV28 and TRBJ2-1 for the parts outside the CDR3, the full variable domain is DVKVTQSSRYLVKRTGEKVFLECVQDMDHENMFWYRQDPGLGLRLIYFSYDVKMKEKGDIPEGYSVSREKKERFSLILESASTNQTSMYLCAGGSYNEQFFGPGTRLTVL.